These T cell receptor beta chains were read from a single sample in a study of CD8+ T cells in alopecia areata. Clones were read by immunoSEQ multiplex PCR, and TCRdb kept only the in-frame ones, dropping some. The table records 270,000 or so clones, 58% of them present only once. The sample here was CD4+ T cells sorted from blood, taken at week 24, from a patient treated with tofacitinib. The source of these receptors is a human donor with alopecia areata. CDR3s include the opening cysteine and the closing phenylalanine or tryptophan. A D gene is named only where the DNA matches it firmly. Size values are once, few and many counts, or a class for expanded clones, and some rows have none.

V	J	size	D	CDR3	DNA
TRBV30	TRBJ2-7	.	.	CAWNFQAGEQYF	TGTGCCTGGAATTTTCAAGCCGGTGAGCAGTACTTC
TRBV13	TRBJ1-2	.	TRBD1	CASSPGQGITYGYTF	TGTGCCAGCAGCCCTGGACAGGGGATAACCTATGGCTACACCTTC
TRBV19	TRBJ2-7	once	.	CASSIRIFWEQYF	TGTGCCAGTAGTATCCGCATTTTCTGGGAGCAGTACTTC
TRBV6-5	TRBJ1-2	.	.	CASSYSVGLNYGYTF	TGTGCCAGCAGTTACTCCGTGGGGCTTAACTATGGCTACACCTTC
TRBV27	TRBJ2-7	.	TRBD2	CASSSRLIAGGPPGEQYF	TGTGCCAGCAGTTCCCGTTTGATAGCGGGGGGCCCACCGGGGGAGCAGTACTTC
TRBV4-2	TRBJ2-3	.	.	CASSQPRRTDTQYF	TGTGCCAGCAGCCAACCCCGGCGCACAGATACGCAGTATTTT
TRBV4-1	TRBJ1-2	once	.	CASSQVGQYGYTF	TGCGCCAGCAGCCAAGTTGGACAGTATGGCTACACCTTC
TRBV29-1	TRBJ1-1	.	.	CSVESWDGDTEAFF	TGCAGCGTTGAAAGTTGGGACGGAGACACTGAAGCTTTCTTT
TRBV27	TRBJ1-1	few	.	CASSFGMNTEAFF	TGTGCCAGCAGTTTCGGGATGAACACTGAAGCTTTCTTT
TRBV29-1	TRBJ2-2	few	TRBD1	CSADSGQGLNTGELFF	TGCAGCGCCGATTCCGGACAGGGGCTAAACACCGGGGAGCTGTTTTTT
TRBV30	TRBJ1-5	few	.	CAWSRSRDLTRGNQPQHF	TGTGCCTGGAGCCGGTCCCGGGACCTTACAAGGGGCAATCAGCCCCAGCATTTT
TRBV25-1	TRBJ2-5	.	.	CASSESRGSIGETQYF	TGTGCCAGCAGTGAATCCAGGGGCTCTATCGGCGAGACCCAGTACTTC
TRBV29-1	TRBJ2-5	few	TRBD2	CSVTSGSGETQYF	TGCAGCGTGACTAGCGGGAGTGGCGAGACCCAGTACTTC